Each of the 25 T cell receptor beta chains below was sequenced from the same sample in a study of blood T cell repertoires in COVID-19 (dated by TCRdb to about 2020). The library was made by the immunoSEQ multiplex PCR assay. TCRdb limited this immuneACCESS table to in-frame rearrangements with V and J called. A share of clones is missing; checked studies link under half to unresolved V genes, and the rest is unexplained. For this sample there are fewer than 200,000 clones; about 80% appear just once. Together, the top ten hold 7.3% of the sample. Source material: PBMCs or T cells enriched from blood (not recorded which). These receptors originate from a man aged 50-60 years who had recovered from COVID-19.

This rearrangement joins TRBV7-2 to TRBJ1-2; the match to TRBD1 covers 12 bases. CDR1 and CDR2 (germline): SGHTA, FQGNSA. This CDR3 region has 15 residues. V was clipped by 4 bases and J by 8 bases; unmatched bases: 8. DNA for the CDR3: TGTGCCAGCAGCTCCCGGGACAGGGGGCGTTTAGGCTACACCTTC. Its protein is CASSSRDRGRLGYTF. Combining the CDR3 with reference TRBV7-2 and TRBJ1-2 gives the whole variable domain GAGVSQSPSNKVTEKGKDVELRCDPISGHTALYWYRQSLGQGLEFLIYFQGNSAPDKSGLPSDRFSAERTGGSVSTLTIQRTQQEDSAVYLCASSSRDRGRLGYTFGSGTRLTVV.

This clone was detected once. This rearrangement joins TRBV7-6 to TRBJ2-3, with 9 bases aligning to TRBD1. Germline V gene lookup returns CDR1 SGHVS and CDR2 FNYEAQ. Unmatched junction bases numbered 5, after V lost 5 bases and J lost 2 bases. CDR3 length: 15 amino acids. CDR3: CASSPGTGITDTQYF. Here the CDR3 DNA reads TGTGCCAGCAGCCCAGGGACAGGGATCACAGATACGCAGTATTTT.

The gene calls are TRBV3-1 (or the pseudogene TRBV3-2) and TRBJ2-2; TRBD1 agrees at 10 bases. V shed 3 bases, J shed 3 bases, and the junction held 4 bases outside the gene matches. The CDR3 consists of 16 residues. Germline-derived CDR1 and CDR2 are LGHDT and YNNKEL (reference sequence). The CDR3 reads CASSHTGTGDTGELFF. The CDR3 nucleotides read TGTGCCAGCAGCCATACCGGGACAGGGGACACCGGGGAGCTGTTTTTT.

The chain has TRBV2 and TRBJ2-2; D not resolved. Germline V lookup: CDR1 SNHLY, CDR2 FYNNEI. The CDR3 contains 13 residues. Trimming stripped 4 bases from V and 1 base from J, with 4 bases between. CDR3: CASSVVNTGELFF. As DNA, the CDR3 is TGTGCCAGCAGTGTCGTGAACACCGGGGAGCTGTTTTTT.

The rearrangement uses TRBV7-2 and TRBJ2-4, with 9 bases that match TRBD1. V shed 5 bases and J 4 bases; nucleotides not matched to a gene: 9. The CDR3 loop spans 16 amino acids. Per germline, CDR1 SGHTA and CDR2 FQGNSA. The CDR3 reads CASSVNRDRVKNIQYF. The DNA of the CDR3 is TGTGCCAGCAGCGTAAACCGGGACAGGGTTAAAAACATTCAGTACTTC.

In DNA form, the CDR3 reads TGTGCCAGCAAGAGGGAGGAGGTGAACACTGAAGCTTTCTTT. Encoded protein: CASKREEVNTEAFF. This chain uses TRBV6-5 with TRBJ1-1; no clear D gene. V lost 7 bases and J lost 0, with 12 bases in between. From germline, CDR1 is MNHEY and CDR2 SVGAGI. The CDR3 covers 14 residues.

The chain employs TRBV18 and TRBJ2-1, with 7 bases identical to TRBD1. V lost 4 bases to trimming and J lost 1 base; unmatched junction nucleotides: 4. The germline V gene encodes CDR1 KGHSH and CDR2 LQKENI. This CDR3 is 15 amino acids long. The CDR3 sequence is CASSLGTVSYNEQFF. In DNA form, the CDR3 reads TGTGCCAGCTCACTCGGGACAGTTTCCTACAATGAGCAGTTCTTC.

The gene calls are TRBV20-1 and TRBJ1-4; D is uncertain. Looked up from germline, CDR1 is DFQATT and CDR2 is SNEGSKA (reference sequence). CDR3 length: 11 amino acids. V gave up 1 base and J gave up 8 bases, with 5 bases separating them. CDR3 sequence: CSARGREKLFF. CDR3 in DNA: TGCAGTGCTAGAGGGAGGGAAAAACTGTTTTTT.

V gene TRBV7-2 combines with J gene TRBJ2-7; D perhaps matches TRBD1 (5 bases). Germline CDR1 reads SGHTA; CDR2 reads FQGNSA. The CDR3 has 15 residues. V was cut by 5 bases and J by 0 bases, with 14 bases left in between. In nucleotides, the CDR3 is TGTGCCAGCAGCCTACAGGTTTCGAGCTCCTACGAGCAGTACTTC. It yields the protein CASSLQVSSSYEQYF.

This chain uses TRBV9 with TRBJ2-7; possibly TRBD1 for D (6 bases). Trimming left V 0 bases short and J 4 bases short, with 14 bases between. Per germline, CDR1 SGDLS and CDR2 YYNGEE. The CDR3 has 15 residues. The CDR3 DNA sequence: TGTGCCAGCAGCGTAGAGAGTACAGGGTGGTACGAGCAGTACTTC. Protein sequence: CASSVESTGWYEQYF.

This clone was observed many times. The chain carries TRBV5-1 and TRBJ1-1, with 10 nucleotides matching TRBD1. The CDR3 spans 17 residues. The germline V gene encodes CDR1 SGHRS and CDR2 YFSETQ. Trimming at V came to 4 bases and at J to 0 bases, leaving 9 bases not matched to a gene. The CDR3 is CASSDEDRGVMNTEAFF. Written as DNA, the CDR3 is TGCGCCAGCAGCGATGAGGACAGGGGGGTGATGAACACTGAAGCTTTCTTT.

The chain links TRBV27 to TRBJ2-5, with TRBD1 matching 8 bases. This CDR3 is 15 amino acids long. Trimming took 5 bases from V and 5 from J; bases not matched to a gene: 10. Germline V gene lookup returns CDR1 MNHEY and CDR2 SMNVEV (reference sequence). CDR3 DNA: TGTGCCAGCAGTACCAAGACAGGGGTGAAGGAGACCCAGTACTTC. Protein: CASSTKTGVKETQYF.

This clone occurred a few times. The chain uses TRBV14 and TRBJ2-7; D not resolved. The CDR3 is made up of 14 amino acids. Germline CDR1 is SGHDN and CDR2 is FVKESK. The V end lost 1 base, the J end lost 4 bases, and 11 bases lay between the germline ends. The CDR3 spells CASSQVNLQYEQYF. CDR3 bases: TGTGCCAGCAGCCAAGTAAACCTACAGTACGAGCAGTACTTC.

To note about this clone: The junction and the germline gene differ at one end; a read error may be behind it. The rearrangement links TRBV7-2 to TRBJ2-7; D not certain. The length of the CDR3 is 11 residues. CDR1 is SGHTA, CDR2 FQGNSA, per germline. The CDR3 sequence: CASSPSFEQYF. The DNA of the CDR3 is TGTGCCAGCAGCCCCTCCTTCGAGCAGTACTTC.

The V call is TRBV18, the J call TRBJ2-7, with 7 bases lining up with TRBD2. Per germline, CDR1 KGHSH and CDR2 LQKENI. The CDR3 is 16 amino acids. The V gene end was trimmed by 3 bases and the J gene end by 2 bases; junction bases not matched to a gene: 10. The chain's CDR3 is CASSPVMGGSTYEQYF. Written as DNA, the CDR3 is TGTGCCAGCTCACCGGTTATGGGGGGGTCGACCTACGAGCAGTACTTC.

In its sample, this clone was seen once. This chain uses TRBV18 with TRBJ2-5, with 9 positions matching TRBD1. The CDR3 runs 15 residues. The germline V gene has CDR1 KGHSH and CDR2 LQKENI. The junction had 6 bases not matched to a gene; V was cut back by 4 bases and J by 3 bases. The CDR3: CASSLGQGSEETQYF. The CDR3 DNA follows: TGTGCCAGCTCACTCGGACAGGGGAGTGAAGAGACCCAGTACTTC.

The rearrangement links TRBV19 to TRBJ1-2; D not resolved. V was shortened by 3 bases and J by 7 bases, with 15 bases between the two germline ends. This CDR3 spans 14 amino acids. CDR1 is LNHDA, CDR2 SQIVND, per germline (reference sequence). This CDR3 is CASSIPGITRGYTF. The CDR3 region has the DNA TGTGCCAGTAGTATTCCGGGGATTACCCGTGGCTACACCTTC.

This CDR3 reads CASSPTGRPYEQYF. The CDR3 DNA sequence: TGTGCCAGCTCACCTACAGGGCGCCCCTACGAGCAGTACTTC. V gene TRBV18 combines with J gene TRBJ2-7; maybe TRBD1 (6 bases). Trimming took off 3 bases at V and 2 bases at J, with 11 bases between the two ends. This CDR3 contains 14 residues. Germline V CDR1 and CDR2: KGHSH, LQKENI. The full variable domain, its missing parts supplied by reference TRBV18 and TRBJ2-7, is NAGVMQNPRHLVRRRGQEARLRCSPMKGHSHVYWYRQLPEEGLKFMVYLQKENIIDESGMPKERFSAEFPKEGPSILRIQQVVRGDSAAYFCASSPTGRPYEQYFGPGTRLTVT.

V gene TRBV5-1 combines with J gene TRBJ1-4; a weak D match, TRBD1 (5 bases). From germline, CDR1 is SGHRS and CDR2 YFSETQ. The CDR3 has 19 residues. V was clipped by 0 bases and J by 0 bases, with 18 bases between them. The CDR3 here is CASSLAFDRGTATNEKLFF. CDR3 nucleotides: TGCGCCAGCAGCTTGGCTTTTGACAGAGGAACTGCAACTAATGAAAAACTGTTTTTT.

This chain connects TRBV9 to TRBJ2-5; 10 positions match TRBD2. After removal of 4 bases from V and 4 bases from J, the junction contained 7 bases not matched to a gene. This CDR3 has 15 residues. Germline CDR1 and CDR2: SGDLS and YYNGEE. The CDR3: CASSYSAGGLETQYF. The CDR3, as DNA: TGTGCCAGCAGCTACTCAGCGGGGGGGTTAGAGACCCAGTACTTC.

This chain links TRBV2 with TRBJ2-1; 8 bases are shared with TRBD1. Germline V gene data show CDR1 as SNHLY and CDR2 as FYNNEI. The CDR3 length is 15 residues. J lost 3 bases, V lost 7 bases, and 8 bases had no gene match. CDR3 loop: CASKAETGVYNEQFF. As DNA, the CDR3 is TGTGCCAGCAAGGCGGAGACAGGGGTCTACAATGAGCAGTTCTTC. The full variable domain, in which reference TRBV2 and TRBJ2-1 provide the parts outside the CDR3, is EPEVTQTPSHQVTQMGQEVILRCVPISNHLYFYWYRQILGQKVEFLVSFYNNEISEKSEIFDDQFSVERPDGSNFTLKIRSTKLEDSAMYFCASKAETGVYNEQFFGPGTRLTVL.

The chain couples TRBV3-1 (or the pseudogene TRBV3-2) to TRBJ2-5, with a possible D match to TRBD2 (7 bases). The CDR3 sequence is 14 residues long. Germline V gene lookup returns CDR1 LGHDT and CDR2 YNNKEL (reference sequence). V was shortened by 6 bases and J by 1 base, with 12 bases between the two germline ends. CDR3 nucleotides: TGTGCCAGCAGGATGAGGGGGGGCCAAGAGACCCAGTACTTC. It yields the protein CASRMRGGQETQYF.

The chain carries TRBV6-5 and TRBJ2-7; weak D call: TRBD1 (6 bases). Trimming pared 8 bases from V and 2 bases from J, leaving 13 bases between. From germline, CDR1 is MNHEY and CDR2 SVGAGI. The CDR3 loop spans 13 amino acids. For the CDR3, the DNA is TGTGCCAGCCTAACAGGGCCCCCCTACGAGCAGTACTTC. Residues: CASLTGPPYEQYF.

The chain recombines TRBV6-6 with TRBJ2-7; 9 positions match TRBD2. The CDR3 has 15 amino acids. Germline V gene sequence: CDR1 MNHNY, CDR2 SVGAGI (reference sequence). The J segment lost 1 base and the V segment lost 2 bases, leaving 3 bases of the junction unmatched. The CDR3 sequence is CASSYEAGGSYEQYF. In DNA form, the CDR3 reads TGTGCCAGCAGTTACGAGGCGGGGGGGTCCTACGAGCAGTACTTC.

V is TRBV25-1 and J is TRBJ2-5, with D unresolved. Germline V gene lookup returns CDR1 MGHDK and CDR2 SYGVNS. The CDR3 is 11 residues long. Trimming pared 3 bases from V and 4 bases from J, leaving 3 bases between. CDR3: CASSDRETQYF. The CDR3 DNA reads as TGTGCCAGCAGTGATAGAGAGACCCAGTACTTC.